The 15 T cell receptor beta chains below come from one sample, sequenced in a study of cytomegalovirus exposure and HLA in healthy donors. The data were produced by immunoSEQ multiplex PCR, yet TCRdb's version contains in-frame clones alone and is incomplete. The sample gives under 250,000 clones, about 90% of which show up once; roughly 1% is in the top ten. The sequencing input was PBMCs. The receptors were gathered from a woman aged 18-35 years in good health and CMV-seronegative.

V usage is TRBV9 and J usage is TRBJ2-1; TRBD2 agrees at 8 bases. The CDR3 covers 15 residues. V gave up 7 bases and J gave up 4 bases; unmatched junction bases: 10. Germline CDR1 is SGDLS and CDR2 is YYNGEE. In DNA, the CDR3 is TGTGCCAGCTCCGCCGGGACTAGGACGTACAATGAGCAGTTCTTC. Translation gives CASSAGTRTYNEQFF.

This sequence joins TRBV15 and TRBJ2-2; D remains ambiguous. This CDR3 has 15 residues. V was shortened by 0 bases and J by 0 bases, with 5 bases between the two germline ends. CDR1 is LNHNV and CDR2 is YYDKDF in the germline V gene (reference sequence). CDR3 sequence (DNA): TGTGCCACCAGCAGAGACTACGCGAACACCGGGGAGCTGTTTTTT. Encoded protein: CATSRDYANTGELFF.

The rearrangement links TRBV28 to TRBJ2-2, with D maybe TRBD2 (5 bases). The V gene lost 4 bases and the J gene lost 5 bases, with 11 bases spanning the gap. Germline V gene data show CDR1 as MDHEN and CDR2 as SYDVKM. The CDR3 consists of 14 residues. This chain's CDR3 is CASSSPGRTGELFF. The CDR3 bases are TGTGCCAGCAGTTCGCCGGGGAGAACCGGGGAGCTGTTTTTT.

V and J are TRBV14 and TRBJ2-7; 9 nucleotides agree with TRBD1. The trim removed 4 bases at V and 3 bases at J, leaving 10 bases unmatched. Per germline, CDR1 SGHDN and CDR2 FVKESK. The CDR3 totals 16 residues. In DNA, the CDR3 is TGTGCCAGCAGCCCTAAACCGGGACAGGGATACTACGAGCAGTACTTC. Amino acids: CASSPKPGQGYYEQYF. The full variable domain, its missing parts supplied by reference TRBV14 and TRBJ2-7, is EAGVTQFPSHSVIEKGQTVTLRCDPISGHDNLYWYRRVMGKEIKFLLHFVKESKQDESGMPNNRFLAERTGGTYSTLKVQPAELEDSGVYFCASSPKPGQGYYEQYFGPGTRLTVT.

The gene calls are TRBV7-6 and TRBJ1-4; D is undetermined. Per germline, CDR1 SGHVS and CDR2 FNYEAQ. The CDR3 has 15 residues. Trimming removed 6 bases from V and 3 bases from J, with 14 bases in between. In DNA form, the CDR3 reads TGTGCCAGCAGACCACTAACGGGTGCTAATGAAAAACTGTTTTTT. Translated: CASRPLTGANEKLFF.

This chain joins TRBV25-1 and TRBJ2-3; 9 bases line up with TRBD2. V shed 4 bases, J shed 8 bases, and the junction held 7 bases outside the gene matches. The CDR3 runs 14 residues. Germline V gene sequence: CDR1 MGHDK, CDR2 SYGVNS. The CDR3 reads CASSALAGILTQYF. The DNA of the CDR3 is TGTGCCAGCAGTGCGCTAGCGGGGATCCTTACGCAGTATTTT.

This chain uses TRBV6-1 with TRBJ1-1, with D perhaps matching TRBD1 (5 bases). Germline CDR1 and CDR2: MNHNS and SASEGT. Trimming removed 8 bases from V and 0 bases from J, with 16 bases in between. CDR3 length: 15 residues. The DNA for the CDR3 is TGTGCCAGCCAGGAATATCTCAGGGTGAACACTGAAGCTTTCTTT. Translating it yields CASQEYLRVNTEAFF.

The CDR3 DNA reads as TGTGCCAGCAGCTTGGTTGACAGGGGGTTGAATGAGCAGTTCTTC. Its translation: CASSLVDRGLNEQFF. The chain has TRBV7-9 and TRBJ2-1; TRBD1 agrees at 9 bases. CDR1 is SEHNR, CDR2 FQNEAQ, per germline (reference sequence). This CDR3 has 15 amino acids. V was clipped by 3 bases and J by 7 bases; unmatched bases: 7.

The rearrangement joins TRBV27 to TRBJ2-1, with TRBD2 identical over 16 bases. In germline, CDR1 is MNHEY, CDR2 SMNVEV (reference sequence). Germline trimming cut 5 bases from V and 2 bases from J; bases unmatched to any gene: 6. The CDR3 is 18 residues long. As DNA, the CDR3 is TGTGCCAGCAGTCCGGGACTAGCGGGAGGGCCGGCCTACAATGAGCAGTTCTTC. It is translated as CASSPGLAGGPAYNEQFF.

This clone was seen once. The V gene is TRBV29-1, the J gene TRBJ2-7; D gene uncertain. This CDR3 comprises 13 residues. V dropped 6 bases and J dropped 4 bases, with 16 bases sitting between them. The germline V gene has CDR1 SQVTM and CDR2 ANQGSEA. The CDR3 here is CSVAKPPRYEQYF. In nucleotides, the CDR3 is TGCAGCGTAGCCAAACCCCCCAGGTACGAGCAGTACTTC.

This clone was picked up one time. V is TRBV4-1 and J is TRBJ2-3; 9 bases are a match to TRBD2. V dropped 1 base and J dropped 2; count of bases not matched to a gene: 10. The length of the CDR3 is 18 residues. Germline V gives CDR1 MGHRA, CDR2 YSYEKL. The CDR3 region is CASSQVMESGRPTDTQYF. The CDR3 nucleotides read TGCGCCAGCAGCCAAGTAATGGAGAGCGGGAGGCCCACAGATACGCAGTATTTT.

The chain employs TRBV19 and TRBJ1-2; a possible D gene is TRBD1 (6 bases). Trimming took off 8 bases at V and 4 bases at J, with 11 bases between the two ends. This CDR3 is 12 amino acids long. In germline, CDR1 is LNHDA, CDR2 SQIVND (reference sequence). In DNA form, the CDR3 reads TGTGCCAGTCAATTCAGGGGCTATGGCTACACCTTC. Amino acids: CASQFRGYGYTF.

V and J are TRBV5-1 and TRBJ2-3; 15 bases agree with TRBD2. The CDR3 has 19 residues. The junction had 11 bases not matched to a gene; V was cut back by 4 bases and J by 2 bases. CDR1 SGHRS and CDR2 YFSETQ come from the germline V gene. The CDR3: CASSLGLAGGSKVTDTQYF. Here the CDR3 DNA reads TGCGCCAGCAGCCTGGGACTAGCGGGAGGATCAAAAGTCACAGATACGCAGTATTTT.

The chain joins TRBV27 to TRBJ2-1; 13 nucleotides line up with TRBD2. CDR1 is MNHEY, CDR2 SMNVEV, per germline (reference sequence). CDR3 length equals 14 residues. V was clipped by 5 bases and J by 6 bases; unmatched bases: 1. For the CDR3, the DNA is TGTGCCAGCAGTGGACTAGCGGGAGCCAATGAGCAGTTCTTC. It is translated as CASSGLAGANEQFF.

This clone was counted a single time. The gene calls are TRBV11-2 and TRBJ2-2; D remains ambiguous. This CDR3 spans 14 amino acids. V lost 11 bases, J lost 4 bases, and 17 bases lay in between. Germline V gene sequence: CDR1 SGHAT, CDR2 FQNNGV. CDR3 in DNA: TGTGCCGGAAGAGTTGGCGGAGCCACCGGGGAGCTGTTTTTT. Amino acids: CAGRVGGATGELFF.